This T cell receptor beta chain was sequenced during a study of OX40 agonist ivuxolimab in advanced cancers. Background on the study: A diagnosis of hepatocellular carcinoma, melanoma, renal cell or head and neck cancer was present in dose-escalation patients.

V shed 6 bases and J shed 8 bases, with 19 bases lying between them. Germline CDR1 is SEHNR and CDR2 is FQNEAQ (reference sequence). CDR3 length: 15 amino acids. The protocol was immunoSEQ multiplex PCR, while the TCRdb copy is restricted to in-frame clones and leaves out a portion. The table records tens of thousands of clones, 91% of them present only once. This chain joins TRBV7-9 and TRBJ1-4; D gene ambiguous. This clonotype originated in an adult with an advanced solid tumor such as melanoma, head and neck, liver or kidney cancer. Material: CD4+ or CD8+ T cells sorted from blood, obtained in a trial of the OX40 agonist ivuxolimab. DNA of the CDR3: TGTGCCAGCAGTACGACGGAGAGGGTCGCGGAAAAACTGTTTTTT. Translating gives CASSTTERVAEKLFF.